The clone carrying this TCR beta chain showed up many times. Its antigen remains unknown. This entry comes from a study of neurological immune-mediated disorders. Overall study findings and caveats: It was HTLV-1-associated myelopathy that showed the most TCR clonal expansion, while multiple sclerosis showed the least, falling below healthy controls.

One entry per CDR3 protein results from TCRdb running MiXCR on the 5' RACE reads. The sample yields tens of thousands of distinct CDR3 sequences, about 6% seen once. The V segment lost 6 bases and the J segment 4 bases; nucleotides outside the gene matches: 7. The CDR3 sequence is 14 residues long. In germline, CDR1 is DFQATT, CDR2 SNEGSKA (reference sequence). The V and J genes are TRBV20-1 and TRBJ2-1; 9 bases fit TRBD1. The TCR sequence derives from a woman in her forties in good health. The specimen sequenced was CD4+ T cells from blood. The CDR3 is CSAMTGGEYNEQFF. The DNA for the CDR3 is TGCAGTGCAATGACAGGGGGAGAGTACAATGAGCAGTTCTTC.